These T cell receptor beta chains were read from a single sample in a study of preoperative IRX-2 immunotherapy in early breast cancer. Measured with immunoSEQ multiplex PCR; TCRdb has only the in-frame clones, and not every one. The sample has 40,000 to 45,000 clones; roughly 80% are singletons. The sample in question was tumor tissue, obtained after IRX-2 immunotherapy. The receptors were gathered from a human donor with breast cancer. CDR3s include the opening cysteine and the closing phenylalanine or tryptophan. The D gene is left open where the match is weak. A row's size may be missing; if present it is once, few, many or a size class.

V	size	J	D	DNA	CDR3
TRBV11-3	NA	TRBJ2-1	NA	TGTGCCAGCAGCTTAGTTTTGAGTACCTCCGACAATGAGCAGTTCTTC	CASSLVLSTSDNEQFF
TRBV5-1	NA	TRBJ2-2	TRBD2	TGCGCCAGCAGCTGGACTAGCGGGAGCGAGGGCACCGGGGAGCTGTTTTTT	CASSWTSGSEGTGELFF
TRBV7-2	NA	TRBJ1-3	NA	TGTGCCAGCAGCCTCATCACTGGAGACACCATATATTTT	CASSLITGDTIYF
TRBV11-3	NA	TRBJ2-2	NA	TGTGCCAGCAGCTTAGGGGACGGTTGGACCGGGGAGCTGTTTTTT	CASSLGDGWTGELFF
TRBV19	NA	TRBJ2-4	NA	TGTGCCAGTATGTCGATGGGGAACATTCAGTACTTC	CASMSMGNIQYF
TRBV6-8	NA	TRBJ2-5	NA	TGTGCCAGCAATTTAACGAGGGAGACCCAGTACTTC	CASNLTRETQYF
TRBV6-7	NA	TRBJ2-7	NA	TGTGCCAGCAGTCTTGACCTAACCTACGAGCAGTACTTC	CASSLDLTYEQYF
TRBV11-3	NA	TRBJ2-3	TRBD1	TGTGCCAGCAGCTCAGGGGGTTTCGGGACAGATACGCAGTATTTT	CASSSGGFGTDTQYF
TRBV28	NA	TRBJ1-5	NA	TGTGCCAGCAGCCGCCTTACAGGTCGTGTACAGCCCCAGCATTTT	CASSRLTGRVQPQHF
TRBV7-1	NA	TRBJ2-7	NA	TGTGCCAGCAGCTTCTCATGGGCGCATTCCTACGAGCAGTACTTC	CASSFSWAHSYEQYF
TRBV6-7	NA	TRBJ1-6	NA	TGTGCCGGGGGGTACGCTAATTCACCCCTCCACTTT	CAGGYANSPLHF
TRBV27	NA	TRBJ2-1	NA	TGTGCCAGCAGTTGGGGTACCCCCGCCGATGAGCAGTTCTTC	CASSWGTPADEQFF
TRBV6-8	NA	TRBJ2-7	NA	TGTGCCAGCAGTGGAGGCCATGGGGCTTCCTACGAGCAGTACTTC	CASSGGHGASYEQYF
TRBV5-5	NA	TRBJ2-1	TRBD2	TGTGCCAGCAGCTTATGGCGCGGGACTAGCGGGAGCAATGAGCAGTTCTTC	CASSLWRGTSGSNEQFF
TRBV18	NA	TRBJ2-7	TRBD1	TGTGCCAGCTCACCATTTTCAGGGGGCGCATTCAGCTCCTACGAGCAGTACTTC	CASSPFSGGAFSSYEQYF
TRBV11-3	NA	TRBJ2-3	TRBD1	TGTGCCAGCAGCCTACAGGGGCAGACAGATACGCAGTATTTT	CASSLQGQTDTQYF
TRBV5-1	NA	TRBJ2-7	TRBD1	TGCGCCAGCAGCTTGTGGGACAGCCTCTCCTACGAGCAGTACTTC	CASSLWDSLSYEQYF
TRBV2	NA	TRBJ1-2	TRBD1	TGTGCCAGTGAGACAGGGGGCTATGGCTACACCTTC	CASETGGYGYTF
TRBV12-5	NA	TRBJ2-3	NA	TGTGCTAGTACGCGGACAGATACGCAGTATTTT	CASTRTDTQYF
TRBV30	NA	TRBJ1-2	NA	TGTGCCTGGAGTGTAGACAGCCTAAACTATGGCTACACCTTT	CAWSVDSLNYGYTF
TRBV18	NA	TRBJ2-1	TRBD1	TGTGCCAGCTCACATTCTAGACAGGGCCGGGATGAGCAGTTCTTC	CASSHSRQGRDEQFF
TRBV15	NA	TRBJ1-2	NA	TGTGCCACCAGCCCGAGGGGGGGAGCTAACTATGGCTACACCTTC	CATSPRGGANYGYTF
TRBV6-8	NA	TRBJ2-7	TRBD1	TGTGCCAGCAGGGCCGGGGGACAGGGTACTGAGCAGTACTTC	CASRAGGQGTEQYF
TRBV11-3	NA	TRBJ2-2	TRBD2	TGTGCCAGCAGCTTAGTTAGCGGGGGGGCCGGGGAGCTGTTTTTT	CASSLVSGGAGELFF
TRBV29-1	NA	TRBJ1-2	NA	TGCAGCGTAAGCCAGACAGGAGCAGCTAACTATGGCTACACCTTC	CSVSQTGAANYGYTF
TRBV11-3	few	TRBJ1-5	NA	TGTGCCAGCAGCGACTCGACAGGAGGCGGGCCCCAGCATTTT	CASSDSTGGGPQHF
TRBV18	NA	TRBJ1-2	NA	TGTGCCAGCTCGCCCGACAGAAGACATGGCTACACCTTC	CASSPDRRHGYTF
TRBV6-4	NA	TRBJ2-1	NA	TGTGCCAGCAGTTACGGGGAAGAGCAGTTCTTC	CASSYGEEQFF
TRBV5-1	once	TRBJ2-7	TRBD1	TGCGCCAGCAGCCGTTTGACAGGGAAATTCGACGAGCAGTACTTC	CASSRLTGKFDEQYF
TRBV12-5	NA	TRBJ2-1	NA	TGTGCCAGCACAGGACTGGGATCCTACAATGAGCAGTTCTTC	CASTGLGSYNEQFF
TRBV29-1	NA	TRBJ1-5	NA	TGCAGCGTCTCCGGACGGGGGAATCAGCCCCAGCATTTT	CSVSGRGNQPQHF
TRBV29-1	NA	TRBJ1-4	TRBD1	TGCAGCGTTGCGGGGCAGGGGGATGAAAAACTGTTTTTT	CSVAGQGDEKLFF
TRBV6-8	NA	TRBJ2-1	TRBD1	TGTGCCAGCAGTGACCCCGGGACAGGGGTCCGCAATGAGCAGTTCTTC	CASSDPGTGVRNEQFF
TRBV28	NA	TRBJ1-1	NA	TGTGCCAGCAGTTCCCACGGGGGGGGGAACACCGAAGCTTTCTTT	CASSSHGGGNTEAFF
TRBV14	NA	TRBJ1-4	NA	TGTGCCAGCAGCCAAGGATTGAGGGGGACAAAGGATGAAAAACTGTTTTTT	CASSQGLRGTKDEKLFF
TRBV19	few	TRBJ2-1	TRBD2	TGTGCCAGTAGTGCCACGGGGGGACGGAACAATGAGCAGTTCTTC	CASSATGGRNNEQFF
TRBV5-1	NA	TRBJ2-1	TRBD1	TGCGCCAGCAGCTTGGAGGGACAGCGAGCGAATGAGCAGTTCTTC	CASSLEGQRANEQFF
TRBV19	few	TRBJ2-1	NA	TGTGCCAGTAGTATGCGGCAGATCGGGAAGGATGAGCAGTTCTTC	CASSMRQIGKDEQFF
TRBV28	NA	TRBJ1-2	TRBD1	TGTGCCAGCAGCCATGCGGACAGGGGCTATGGCTACACCTTC	CASSHADRGYGYTF
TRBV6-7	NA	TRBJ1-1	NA	TGTGCCAGCAGGGGGGGCACTGAAGCTTTCTTT	CASRGGTEAFF
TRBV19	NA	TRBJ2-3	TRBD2	TGTGCCAGTAGTCCGACCGGGACTAGCGGGAGTAGTTTAAGGACAGATACGCAGTATTTT	CASSPTGTSGSSLRTDTQYF